The TCR beta chain described here comes from a study of T cells in Graves' hyperthyroidism and ophthalmopathy. Amplification of TCR beta CDR3 regions was performed using RNA transcripts as template. A first-round RT-PCR of the TCR CDR3 used the HTBI primer set. TCRdb reprocessed the multiplex PCR reads with MiXCR, giving one entry per CDR3 protein. The repertoire holds about 840,000 distinct CDR3 sequences, 35% to 40% seen once, with about 8.9% in the top ten. This CDR3 comprises 15 residues. Germline-derived CDR1 and CDR2 are KGHDR and SFDVKD. This clonotype was picked up a small number of times. The junction departs from the called germline gene at one end, perhaps through a read error.

Sample: blood. The receptor was derived from a man younger than 35 with Graves' hyperthyroidism. This chain joins TRBV24-1 and TRBJ2-5; 11 bases agree with TRBD1. The CDR3 region is CASSAGQGASETQYF. The CDR3 region has the DNA TGTGCCAGCAGTGCCGGACAGGGGGCGTCAGAGACCCAGTACTTC.